These 2 T cell receptor beta chains originate from one sample sequenced in a study of cytomegalovirus exposure and HLA in healthy donors. The PCR was carried out with 60 Vbeta primers and 13 Jbeta primers. Assay used: immunoSEQ multiplex PCR; TCRdb lists only in-frame clones, some missing. This table holds around 150,000 clones, roughly 78% found once. The sequenced material came from PBMCs. These receptors originate from a man in his fifties in good health and CMV-seropositive.

CDR3 loop: CASSYDSAYEQYF. CDR3 DNA: TGTGCCAGCAGTTACGATAGTGCCTACGAGCAGTACTTC. The chain joins TRBV6-6 to TRBJ2-7; no reliable D call. V shed 2 bases and J shed 2 bases, with 7 bases lying between them. Germline V CDR1 and CDR2: MNHNY, SVGAGI (reference sequence). This CDR3 comprises 13 residues.

This clone was seen only a few times. J is TRBJ2-3 and V is TRBV19; 8 bases align to TRBD2. J was trimmed by 4 bases and V by 8 bases; bases with no gene match: 11. CDR1 is LNHDA, CDR2 SQIVND, per germline (reference sequence). The CDR3 totals 15 residues. The CDR3 nucleotides are TGTGCCAGTGGGGGTCGGCGGGAGGTCGCAGATACGCAGTATTTT. The encoded protein is CASGGRREVADTQYF. Variable domain in full (rest from reference TRBV19 and TRBJ2-3): DGGITQSPKYLFRKEGQNVTLSCEQNLNHDAMYWYRQDPGQGLRLIYYSQIVNDFQKGDIAEGYSVSREKKESFPLTVTSAQKNPTAFYLCASGGRREVADTQYFGPGTRLTVL.